The T cell receptor (beta chain) described here comes from a study of PD-1 blockade in classical Hodgkin lymphoma. Findings and caveats of the study: At baseline, newly diagnosed patients reportedly showed less TCR diversity than healthy donors. CD4+ TCR diversity rose significantly by C4D1, and CD8+ TCR diversity did not.

This table comes from immunoSEQ multiplex PCR, and its TCRdb copy is limited to in-frame clones, with some not included. This table has 45,000 to 50,000 clones, around 82% appearing once. About this clone itself: Antigen specificity is unknown.

Each of the patients experienced relapse following autologous stem cell transplantation, and their brentuximab vedotin exposure differed. Best outcomes ranged across complete response, partial response and progressive disease. The CDR3 consists of 12 residues. The germline CDR1 and CDR2 sequences are MNHNS and SASEGT. The germline V and J ends were trimmed by 5 bases and 7 bases, with 11 bases remaining between them. This material consisted of peripheral blood mononuclear cells (PBMCs), taken before the second cycle of nivolumab. This TCR came from a human donor with classical Hodgkin lymphoma. The chain couples TRBV6-1 to TRBJ1-2; perhaps TRBD1 as D (5 bases). The CDR3: CASSTTGSGYTF. The CDR3 nucleotides read TGTGCCAGCAGTACTACAGGATCTGGCTACACCTTC.